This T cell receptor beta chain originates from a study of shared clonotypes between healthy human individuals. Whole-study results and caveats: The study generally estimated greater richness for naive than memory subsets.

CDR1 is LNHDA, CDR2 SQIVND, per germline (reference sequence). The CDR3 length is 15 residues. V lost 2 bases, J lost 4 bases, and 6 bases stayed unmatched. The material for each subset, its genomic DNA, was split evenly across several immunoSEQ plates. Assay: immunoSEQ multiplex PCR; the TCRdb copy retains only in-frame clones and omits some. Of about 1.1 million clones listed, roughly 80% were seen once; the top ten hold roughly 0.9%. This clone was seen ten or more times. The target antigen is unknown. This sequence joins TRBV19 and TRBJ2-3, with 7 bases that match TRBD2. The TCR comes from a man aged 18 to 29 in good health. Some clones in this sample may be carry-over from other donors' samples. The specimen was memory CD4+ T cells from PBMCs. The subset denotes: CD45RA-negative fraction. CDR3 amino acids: CASSISSGMPDTQYF. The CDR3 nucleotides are TGTGCCAGTAGTATATCCAGCGGGATGCCAGATACGCAGTATTTT.